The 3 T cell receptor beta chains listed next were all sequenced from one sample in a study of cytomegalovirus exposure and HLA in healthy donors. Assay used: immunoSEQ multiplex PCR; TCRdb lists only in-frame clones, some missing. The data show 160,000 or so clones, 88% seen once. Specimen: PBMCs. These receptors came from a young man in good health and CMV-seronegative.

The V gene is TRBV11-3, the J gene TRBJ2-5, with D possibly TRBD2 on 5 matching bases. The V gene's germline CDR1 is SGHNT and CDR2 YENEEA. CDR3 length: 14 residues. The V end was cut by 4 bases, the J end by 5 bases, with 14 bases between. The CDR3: CASSSHWGAETQYF. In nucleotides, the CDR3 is TGTGCCAGCAGCTCTCACTGGGGAGCGGAGACCCAGTACTTC.

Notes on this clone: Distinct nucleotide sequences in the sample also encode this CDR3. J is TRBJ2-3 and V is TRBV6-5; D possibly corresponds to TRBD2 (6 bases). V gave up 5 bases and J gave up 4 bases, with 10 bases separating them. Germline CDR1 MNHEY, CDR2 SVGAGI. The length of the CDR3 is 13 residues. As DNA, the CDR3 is TGTGCCAGCAGTAGGGGCGGGGCAGATACGCAGTATTTT. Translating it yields CASSRGGADTQYF.

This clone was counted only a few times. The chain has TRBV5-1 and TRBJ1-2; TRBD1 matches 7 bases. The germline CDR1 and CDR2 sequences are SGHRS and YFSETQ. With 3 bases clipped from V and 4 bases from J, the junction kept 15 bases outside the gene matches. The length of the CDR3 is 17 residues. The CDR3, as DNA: TGCGCCAGCAGCTCAGGAGGGACAGCTAATGAACGCTATGGCTACACCTTC. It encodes CASSSGGTANERYGYTF. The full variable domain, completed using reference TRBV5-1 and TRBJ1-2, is KAGVTQTPRYLIKTRGQQVTLSCSPISGHRSVSWYQQTPGQGLQFLFEYFSETQRNKGNFPGRFSGRQFSNSRSEMNVSTLELGDSALYLCASSSGGTANERYGYTFGSGTRLTVV.